This is a list of T cell receptor beta chains from one sample in a study of PD-1 blockade in mismatch repair-deficient tumors. Data came from immunoSEQ multiplex PCR; TCRdb stores just in-frame clones and leaves some out. Here the sample spans about 130,000 clones, around nine tenths being singletons. The sample in question was peripheral blood, obtained almost 74 weeks after starting pembrolizumab. These receptor sequences come from an adult with mismatch repair-deficient cancer. Both conserved end residues are part of each CDR3. The D gene is left open where the match is weak. The listing skips clone size in some rows; elsewhere it reads once, few, many or a size class.

clone size: NA; CDR3 length: 13; D gene: NA; J gene: TRBJ1-1; V gene: TRBV19; CDR3 protein: CASNFREEGEAFF; CDR3 DNA: TGTGCCAGTAACTTCCGGGAGGAGGGTGAAGCTTTCTTT
clone size: NA; CDR3 length: 11; D gene: NA; J gene: TRBJ2-7; V gene: TRBV29-1; CDR3 protein: CSVGVGDEQYF; CDR3 DNA: TGCAGCGTCGGGGTAGGAGACGAGCAGTACTTC
clone size: NA; CDR3 length: 20; D gene: TRBD2; J gene: TRBJ2-3; V gene: TRBV28; CDR3 protein: CASSSLQKTSGRSYLDTQYF; CDR3 DNA: TGTGCCAGCAGTTCCCTCCAGAAGACTAGCGGGAGGTCCTATCTAGATACGCAGTATTTT
clone size: NA; CDR3 length: 13; D gene: NA; J gene: TRBJ2-2; V gene: TRBV7-8; CDR3 protein: CASRRANTGELFF; CDR3 DNA: TGTGCCAGCAGAAGAGCGAACACCGGGGAGCTGTTTTTT
clone size: NA; CDR3 length: 15; D gene: NA; J gene: TRBJ2-3; V gene: TRBV7-9; CDR3 protein: CASSLVLLDADTQYF; CDR3 DNA: TGTGCCAGCAGCTTAGTTTTGCTAGATGCAGATACGCAGTATTTT
clone size: NA; CDR3 length: 12; D gene: NA; J gene: TRBJ2-7; V gene: TRBV5-4; CDR3 protein: CASSQGPDEQYF; CDR3 DNA: TGTGCCAGCAGCCAAGGACCCGATGAGCAGTACTTC
clone size: few; CDR3 length: 14; D gene: TRBD1; J gene: TRBJ1-4; V gene: TRBV5-4; CDR3 protein: CASSPGQVNEKLFF; CDR3 DNA: TGTGCCAGCAGCCCGGGACAGGTTAATGAAAAACTGTTTTTT
clone size: few; CDR3 length: 13; D gene: NA; J gene: TRBJ1-2; V gene: TRBV28; CDR3 protein: CASSPPPLGGYTF; CDR3 DNA: TGTGCCAGCAGCCCTCCGCCTCTGGGTGGCTACACCTTC
clone size: NA; CDR3 length: 16; D gene: NA; J gene: TRBJ2-6; V gene: TRBV4-1; CDR3 protein: CASSQLPAAGANVLTF; CDR3 DNA: TGCGCCAGCAGCCAACTCCCAGCAGCTGGGGCCAACGTCCTGACTTTC
clone size: NA; CDR3 length: 15; D gene: NA; J gene: TRBJ2-3; V gene: TRBV5-6; CDR3 protein: CASSLIPSSTDTQYF; CDR3 DNA: TGTGCCAGCAGCTTGATCCCCTCTAGCACAGATACGCAGTATTTT
clone size: NA; CDR3 length: 12; D gene: NA; J gene: TRBJ1-5; V gene: TRBV21-1; CDR3 protein: CASSPPFWPQHF; CDR3 DNA: TGTGCCAGCAGCCCCCCTTTTTGGCCCCAGCATTTT